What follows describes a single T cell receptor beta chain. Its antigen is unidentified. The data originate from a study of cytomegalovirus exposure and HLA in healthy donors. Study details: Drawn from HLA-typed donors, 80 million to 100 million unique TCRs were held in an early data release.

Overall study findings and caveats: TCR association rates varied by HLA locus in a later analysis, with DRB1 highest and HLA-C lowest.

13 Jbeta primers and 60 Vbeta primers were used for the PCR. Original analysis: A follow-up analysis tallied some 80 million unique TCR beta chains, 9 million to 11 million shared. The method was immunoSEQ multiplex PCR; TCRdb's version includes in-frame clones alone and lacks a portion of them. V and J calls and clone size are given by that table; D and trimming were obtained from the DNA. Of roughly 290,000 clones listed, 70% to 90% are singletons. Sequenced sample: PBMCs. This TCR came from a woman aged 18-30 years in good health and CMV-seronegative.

The CDR3 coding sequence is TGTGCCAGCAGCAAAGCGGGGAAAGAGACCCAGTACTTC. Protein sequence: CASSKAGKETQYF. This chain uses TRBV6-1 with TRBJ2-5; 7 positions match TRBD2. Trimming took 6 bases from V and 3 from J; bases not matched to a gene: 4. Per the germline V gene, CDR1 is MNHNS and CDR2 is SASEGT. The CDR3 length is 13 residues.